This T cell receptor beta chain appears in the sequencing data of a study of T-cell reconstitution after alpha-beta-depleted transplantation in children. Findings and limits, study-wide: Diversity and T-cell counts at one year after transplant derived mostly from new T cells. Reportedly, roughly two months post-transplant, alpha-beta T cells arose from several hundred expanded graft clones.

It was with unique molecular identifiers that the TCRbeta library was prepared. From the PCR reads, TCRdb called clonotypes with MiXCR, one entry per CDR3 protein. The table lists around 300,000 distinct CDR3 sequences, roughly 10% of them singletons. This clonotype was recorded many times. No antigen is known for it. This clonotype was obtained from a male patient between 2 and 15 years old who had a stem cell transplant for chronic granulomatous disease, so the T cells may come from the graft donor. Sequences were derived from peripheral blood, sampled 180 days after TCRalphabeta/CD19-depleted stem cell transplant.

The CDR3, as DNA: TGCAGTGCTGCGCCCCGCGGACAGGGGAGGGGGTACAATGAGCAGTTCTTC. Encoded protein: CSAAPRGQGRGYNEQFF. The chain couples TRBV20-1 to TRBJ2-1, with 9 bases lining up with TRBD1. The J segment lost 4 bases and the V segment lost 5 bases, leaving 15 bases of the junction unmatched. The CDR3 loop spans 17 amino acids. Per germline, CDR1 DFQATT and CDR2 SNEGSKA (reference sequence).